These 21 T cell receptor beta chains share one sample of origin, sequenced in a study of cytomegalovirus exposure and HLA in healthy donors. The study ran its PCR with 60 Vbeta and 13 Jbeta primers. Sequencing used immunoSEQ multiplex PCR; TCRdb keeps in-frame clones, though not all of them. In total, the table holds approximately 130,000 clones. The sample consisted of PBMCs. These receptors all come from a woman in her fifties or sixties in good health and CMV-seronegative.

The CDR3 DNA is TGCGCCAGCAGCTCTCCGGGAGACGGGGAGCTGTTTTTT. This encodes CASSSPGDGELFF. The J gene is TRBJ2-2, the V gene TRBV5-1, with a tentative D call TRBD2 (6 bases). Germline CDR1 and CDR2: SGHRS and YFSETQ. This CDR3 is built from 13 residues. V lost 3 bases to trimming and J lost 7 bases, with 10 bases between them.

The V call is TRBV29-1, the J call TRBJ2-3; the D gene is possibly TRBD2 (5 bases). The CDR3 is made up of 17 amino acids. Trimming cost V 5 bases and J 0 bases, with 21 bases left between them. The germline gives CDR1 SQVTM, CDR2 ANQGSEA. This chain's CDR3 is CSVLGRHTDLSTDTQYF. The CDR3 coding sequence is TGCAGCGTTTTGGGGAGACACACCGACCTAAGCACAGATACGCAGTATTTT.

The genes are TRBV6-5 and TRBJ1-2; D possibly corresponds to TRBD1 (5 bases). V lost 0 bases and J lost 2, with 10 bases in between. Germline V gene data show CDR1 as MNHEY and CDR2 as SVGAGI. This CDR3 region has 15 residues. The CDR3 loop reads CASSYSTQGNYGYTF. The CDR3, as DNA: TGTGCCAGCAGTTACTCGACGCAGGGCAACTATGGCTACACCTTC.

The chain has TRBV2 and TRBJ1-5, with 8 bases that match TRBD1. The CDR3 extends over 17 amino acids. The germline gives CDR1 SNHLY, CDR2 FYNNEI. Trimming took 5 bases from V and 0 from J; bases not matched to a gene: 9. CDR3 DNA: TGTGCCAGCAGTACCTTGGGGACAGGACTTAGCAATCAGCCCCAGCATTTT. Protein sequence: CASSTLGTGLSNQPQHF.

This sequence joins TRBV28 and TRBJ2-5; maybe TRBD1 (6 bases). The J call may be faulty, since TRBJ2-7 better matches the DNA end. In germline, CDR1 is MDHEN, CDR2 SYDVKM. This CDR3 comprises 14 residues. The CDR3 coding sequence is TGTGCCAGCAGTTTGGGGGACATTTCCTACGAGCAGTACTTC. It translates to CASSLGDISYEQYF.

The V gene is TRBV5-1, the J gene TRBJ2-5, with 10 positions matching TRBD2. CDR3 size: 17 residues. Germline V gives CDR1 SGHRS, CDR2 YFSETQ. V trimming: 1 base; J trimming: 5 bases; junction bases outside the gene matches: 11. CDR3: CASSLNQRGGAGETQYF. The CDR3 DNA sequence: TGCGCCAGCAGCTTGAATCAGCGGGGGGGCGCTGGGGAGACCCAGTACTTC.

The genes are TRBV19 and TRBJ1-1; D is perhaps TRBD1 (5 bases). The V end lost 7 bases, the J end lost 4 bases, and 10 bases lay between the germline ends. Germline V gives CDR1 LNHDA, CDR2 SQIVND (reference sequence). The CDR3 spans 12 residues. The DNA for the CDR3 is TGTGCCAGTATCTGGGGCAGCACTGAAGCTTTCTTT. Its protein product is CASIWGSTEAFF.

The rearrangement joins TRBV10-1 to TRBJ1-1; a possible D gene is TRBD1 (5 bases). Trimming took off 2 bases at V and 0 bases at J, with 10 bases between the two ends. From germline, CDR1 is WNHNN and CDR2 SYGVQD (reference sequence). The CDR3 sequence is 15 residues long. CDR3 protein: CASSEGTSMNTEAFF. The CDR3 DNA reads TGCGCCAGCAGTGAGGGGACTAGCATGAACACTGAAGCTTTCTTT.

The V and J genes are TRBV10-3 and TRBJ2-5; 9 nucleotides line up with TRBD1. The J call may be incorrect, as the DNA end agrees better with TRBJ2-7. Germline values: CDR1 ENHRY, CDR2 SYGVKD. CDR3 size: 17 residues. CDR3 protein: CAISDLRGGTGPNEQYF. CDR3 bases: TGTGCCATCAGTGATCTTCGGGGAGGGACAGGGCCTAACGAGCAGTACTTC.

The gene calls are TRBV28 and TRBJ1-1; the match to TRBD1 covers 7 bases. Trimming cost V 6 bases and J 3 bases; bases outside gene matches: 7. The CDR3 has 14 amino acids. The germline CDR1 and CDR2 sequences are MDHEN and SYDVKM. In DNA, the CDR3 is TGTGCCAGCAGCCCGGGGACAGTCTACACTGAAGCTTTCTTT. Its translation is CASSPGTVYTEAFF.

The V gene is TRBV6-1, the J gene TRBJ1-1; D is possibly TRBD1 (5 bases). V dropped 3 bases and J dropped 6 bases, with 17 bases sitting between them. The CDR3 length is 15 residues. Per germline, CDR1 MNHNS and CDR2 SASEGT. The CDR3 reads CASSELGQGGSEAFF. In DNA form, the CDR3 reads TGTGCCAGCAGTGAGCTCGGCCAGGGAGGATCTGAAGCTTTCTTT.

CDR3 DNA: TGCGCCAGCAGCCAAGAGGCCAGGGCAGGTGGTCAGCCCCAGCATTTT. The encoded protein is CASSQEARAGGQPQHF. The chain is built from TRBV4-1 and TRBJ1-5, with TRBD1 as a possible D gene (5 bases). CDR1 and CDR2 (germline): MGHRA, YSYEKL. Trimming left V 0 bases short and J 6 bases short, with 15 bases between. This CDR3 has 16 amino acids.

This sequence joins TRBV19 and TRBJ2-7, with D maybe TRBD1 (6 bases). This CDR3 spans 11 amino acids. V gave up 9 bases and J gave up 4 bases, with 10 bases separating them. Germline CDR1 and CDR2: LNHDA and SQIVND (reference sequence). The CDR3 protein is CASGQLYEQYF. CDR3 in DNA: TGTGCCAGCGGACAGTTATACGAGCAGTACTTC.

The chain couples TRBV4-1 to TRBJ2-2; 13 bases align to TRBD2. Germline V lookup: CDR1 MGHRA, CDR2 YSYEKL. V shed 3 bases and J 0 bases; nucleotides not matched to a gene: 7. The CDR3 extends over 19 amino acids. The CDR3: CASSHHGTSGAANTGELFF. CDR3 DNA: TGCGCCAGCAGCCACCATGGGACTAGCGGGGCGGCGAACACCGGGGAGCTGTTTTTT.

The chain combines TRBV4-2 with TRBJ1-4; D not certain. The CDR3 runs 17 residues. The V end lost 0 bases, the J end lost 7 bases, and 18 bases lay between the germline ends. Per germline, CDR1 LGHNA and CDR2 YNFKEQ. The CDR3 loop is CASSQDLASPSGEKLFF. The CDR3, as DNA: TGTGCCAGCAGCCAAGATCTGGCTTCTCCTTCGGGTGAAAAACTGTTTTTT.

J is TRBJ2-7 and V is TRBV27; 10 bases align to TRBD2. From germline, CDR1 is MNHEY and CDR2 SMNVEV (reference sequence). The CDR3 has 14 amino acids. Trimming removed 7 bases from V and 7 bases from J; junction bases left unmatched: 10. This CDR3 reads CASTLSGRIGEQYF. CDR3 in DNA: TGTGCCAGCACCCTTAGCGGGAGGATAGGAGAGCAGTACTTC.

The chain's CDR3 is CASRGAGGQNEQFF. CDR3 bases: TGCGCCAGCAGGGGAGCGGGGGGGCAAAATGAGCAGTTCTTC. V and J are TRBV10-2 and TRBJ2-1; 10 bases match TRBD2. Germline V gene sequence: CDR1 WSHSY, CDR2 SAAADI. The CDR3 spans 14 residues. V shed 6 bases, J shed 7 bases, and the junction held 6 bases outside the gene matches.

V usage is TRBV19 and J usage is TRBJ2-5; 12 bases line up with TRBD2. J lost 0 bases, V lost 5 bases, and 4 bases had no gene match. The CDR3 is made up of 16 amino acids. Germline V lookup: CDR1 LNHDA, CDR2 SQIVND (reference sequence). CDR3 protein: CASSLGTSGYQETQYF. Written as DNA, the CDR3 is TGTGCCAGTAGTCTCGGGACTAGCGGGTACCAAGAGACCCAGTACTTC.

The chain has TRBV2 and TRBJ2-7, with TRBD2 as a possible D gene (6 bases). Germline lookup yields CDR1 SNHLY and CDR2 FYNNEI. With 7 bases removed from V and 6 bases from J, the gap between germline ends came to 22 bases. CDR3 length: 15 amino acids. The CDR3 loop reads CASTTGLRTWSEQYF. The DNA of the CDR3 is TGTGCCAGCACTACGGGACTCCGGACGTGGAGCGAGCAGTACTTC.

J is TRBJ2-3 and V is TRBV10-1; 7 bases line up with TRBD1. V dropped 6 bases and J dropped 1; count of bases not matched to a gene: 7. In germline, CDR1 is WNHNN, CDR2 SYGVQD (reference sequence). This CDR3 contains 15 residues. Here the CDR3 DNA reads TGCGCCAGCAGCTATGGACAGGCTCGCACAGATACGCAGTATTTT. This codes for CASSYGQARTDTQYF.

The chain is built from TRBV18 and TRBJ1-2; 10 nucleotides line up with TRBD1. The germline CDR1 and CDR2 sequences are KGHSH and LQKENI. This CDR3 has 15 amino acids. V shed 2 bases, J shed 0 bases, and the junction held 0 bases outside the gene matches. Written as DNA, the CDR3 is TGTGCCAGCTCACCAGGGACAGGGGCTAACTATGGCTACACCTTC. It is translated as CASSPGTGANYGYTF.